Here is one T cell receptor beta chain with its context. Sequenced material consisted of expressed TCRB transcripts (all of the isolated RNA was reverse transcribed). Data came from immunoSEQ multiplex PCR; TCRdb stores just in-frame clones and leaves some out. The data contain fewer than 200,000 clones, approximately 13% of them singletons. This specimen comes from a study of beta chain features in type 1 diabetes. Across the whole study: Examination of sorted cells across all samples involved about 99 million cells.

Germline CDR1 and CDR2: SQVTM and ANQGSEA. Trimming shortened V by 4 bases and J by 1 base, and 10 bases separated the two germline ends. The CDR3 sequence is 14 residues long. V and J are TRBV29-1 and TRBJ2-2; no firm D call. The sequenced sample was central memory CD4+ T cells from blood. The TCR sequence derives from a woman under 30 in good health. The CDR3 is CSVALQMNTGELFF. CDR3 DNA: TGCAGCGTTGCGCTACAGATGAACACCGGGGAGCTGTTTTTT.